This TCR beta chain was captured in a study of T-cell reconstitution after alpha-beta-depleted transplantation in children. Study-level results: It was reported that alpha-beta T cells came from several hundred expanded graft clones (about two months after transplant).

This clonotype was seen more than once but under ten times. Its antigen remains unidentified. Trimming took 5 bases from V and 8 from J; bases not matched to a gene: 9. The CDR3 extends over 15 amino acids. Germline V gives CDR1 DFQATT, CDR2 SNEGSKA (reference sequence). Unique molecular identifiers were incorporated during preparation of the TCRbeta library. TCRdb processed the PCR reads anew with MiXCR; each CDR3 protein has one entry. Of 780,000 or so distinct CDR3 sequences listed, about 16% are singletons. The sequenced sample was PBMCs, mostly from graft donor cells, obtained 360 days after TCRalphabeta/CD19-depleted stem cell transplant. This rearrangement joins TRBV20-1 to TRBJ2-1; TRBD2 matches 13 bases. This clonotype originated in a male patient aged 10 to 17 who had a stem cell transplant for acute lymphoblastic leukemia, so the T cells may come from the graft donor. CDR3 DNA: TGCAGTGCTCCCCGGACTAGCGGGAGAACCCATGAGCAGTTCTTC. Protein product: CSAPRTSGRTHEQFF.